The next 29 T cell receptor beta chains were all read from a single sample in a study of T cells in Graves' hyperthyroidism and ophthalmopathy. Amplification targeted TCR beta CDR3 regions from RNA transcripts. The HTBI set primed first-round TCR CDR3 RT-PCR. TCRdb used MiXCR to reprocess the multiplex PCR reads, holding one entry per CDR3 protein. The table records 300,000 to 350,000 distinct CDR3 sequences, roughly a fifth of them present only once. The sequenced material came from blood. The receptors here all came from a woman aged 45 to 65 with Graves' hyperthyroidism.

In its sample, this clonotype was seen once. The chain couples TRBV5-1 to TRBJ2-7; TRBD1 matches 10 bases. CDR3 size: 18 residues. Germline CDR1 SGHRS, CDR2 YFSETQ. The junction had 18 bases not matched to a gene; V was cut back by 4 bases and J by 5 bases. The chain's CDR3 is CASSRRQGAWDGRNEQYF. CDR3 nucleotides: TGCGCCAGCAGCCGGAGACAGGGGGCGTGGGATGGGAGAAACGAGCAGTACTTC.

In this sample, this clonotype turned up a few times. The junction differs from germline at one of its ends, possibly a read error. The chain joins TRBV6-5 to TRBJ2-2; 7 bases fit TRBD1. This CDR3 has 16 residues. CDR1 is MNHEY and CDR2 is SVGAGI in the germline V gene. Written as DNA, the CDR3 is TGTGCCAGCAGTTACTCTGGCAGGGGGAACGCCGGGGAGCTGTTTTTT. This gives the protein CASSYSGRGNAGELFF.

This clonotype showed up many times. The CDR3 loop is CASSPPEQKETQYF. CDR3 in DNA: TGTGCCAGCTCACCACCCGAACAAAAAGAGACCCAGTACTTC. The chain links TRBV18 to TRBJ2-5; D gene unclear. The V end lost 0 bases, the J end lost 3 bases, and 8 bases lay between the germline ends. The CDR3 extends over 14 amino acids. Per germline, CDR1 KGHSH and CDR2 LQKENI.

This chain links TRBV5-1 with TRBJ1-1; weak D call: TRBD1 (6 bases). CDR3 length equals 14 residues. Germline CDR1 reads SGHRS; CDR2 reads YFSETQ. V lost 5 bases and J 1 base, leaving 12 bases between the germline ends. The CDR3 loop is CASRKARGNTEAFF. The CDR3 DNA reads TGCGCCAGCAGAAAAGCCAGGGGGAACACTGAAGCTTTCTTT. Full variable domain (missing parts from reference TRBV5-1 and TRBJ1-1): KAGVTQTPRYLIKTRGQQVTLSCSPISGHRSVSWYQQTPGQGLQFLFEYFSETQRNKGNFPGRFSGRQFSNSRSEMNVSTLELGDSALYLCASRKARGNTEAFFGQGTRLTVV.

This clonotype turned up a few times. This may arise from a read error, as a much more abundant clone is one base away. The chain carries TRBV7-2 and TRBJ2-7; the match to TRBD2 covers 10 bases. Germline V gives CDR1 SGHTA, CDR2 FQGNSA. The CDR3 is 15 residues long. V shed 5 bases and J 7 bases; nucleotides not matched to a gene: 11. The DNA of the CDR3 is TGTGCCAGCAGCCTTTTAAGCGGGGGGGCCAATGAGCAGTACTTC. As protein: CASSLLSGGANEQYF.

The chain joins TRBV5-1 to TRBJ2-7; D possibly corresponds to TRBD1 (6 bases). Germline assignment: CDR1 SGHRS and CDR2 YFSETQ. The CDR3 spans 15 residues. V was cut by 5 bases and J by 0 bases, with 15 bases left in between. CDR3 protein: CASRTTGQSSYEQYF. The CDR3 DNA reads TGCGCCAGCAGAACCACGGGACAAAGCTCCTACGAGCAGTACTTC.

This clonotype appeared a few times. The chain combines TRBV11-3 with TRBJ2-1; 7 bases fit TRBD2. Germline trimming cut 1 base from V and 3 bases from J; bases unmatched to any gene: 6. This CDR3 region has 16 residues. Germline-derived CDR1 and CDR2 are SGHNT and YENEEA. The CDR3 here is CASSLGGSTDYNEQFF. The DNA of the CDR3 is TGTGCCAGCAGCTTAGGCGGGAGCACCGACTACAATGAGCAGTTCTTC.

This clonotype was recorded at least ten times. The chain is built from TRBV11-2 and TRBJ2-2, with TRBD2 matching over 7 bases. The V gene end was trimmed by 5 bases and the J gene end by 7 bases; junction bases not matched to a gene: 16. Germline assignment: CDR1 SGHAT and CDR2 FQNNGV. The CDR3 covers 17 residues. The CDR3 reads CASSTAGLAPRSGELFF. In nucleotides, the CDR3 is TGTGCCAGCAGCACAGCGGGGCTAGCGCCTCGAAGCGGGGAGCTGTTTTTT. The full variable domain, its missing parts supplied by reference TRBV11-2 and TRBJ2-2, is EAGVAQSPRYKIIEKRQSVAFWCNPISGHATLYWYQQILGQGPKLLIQFQNNGVVDDSQLPKDRFSAERLKGVDSTLKIQPAKLEDSAVYLCASSTAGLAPRSGELFFGEGSRLTVL.

The chain recombines TRBV5-1 with TRBJ1-4, with 9 bases identical to TRBD1. Trimming cost V 3 bases and J 5 bases; bases outside gene matches: 5. The CDR3 runs to 15 residues. In germline, CDR1 is SGHRS, CDR2 YFSETQ. CDR3 nucleotide sequence: TGCGCCAGCAGCTCGGAGACAGGGGGGAATGAAAAACTGTTTTTT. It codes for CASSSETGGNEKLFF.

This clonotype was observed many times. The CDR3 spells CAWGGGQGINEQFF. The CDR3 DNA follows: TGTGCCTGGGGGGGGGGACAGGGGATCAATGAGCAGTTCTTC. The rearrangement links TRBV30 to TRBJ2-1, with TRBD1 matching over 10 bases. Germline lookup yields CDR1 GTSNPN and CDR2 SVGIG (reference sequence). V lost 5 bases, J lost 6 bases, and 7 bases stayed unmatched. The CDR3 runs 14 residues.

This rearrangement joins TRBV28 to TRBJ1-2, with unresolved D. Germline V gene data show CDR1 as MDHEN and CDR2 as SYDVKM. The germline V and J ends were trimmed by 7 bases and 5 bases, with 11 bases remaining between them. The CDR3 has 12 residues. The CDR3 DNA follows: TGTGCCAGCACCCCTGGGGAGTATGGCTACACCTTC. Its translation is CASTPGEYGYTF.

This clonotype was detected many times. V gene TRBV7-9 combines with J gene TRBJ2-1; no clear D. This CDR3 contains 14 residues. CDR1 is SEHNR and CDR2 is FQNEAQ in the germline V gene (reference sequence). Trimming stripped 5 bases from V and 6 bases from J, with 14 bases between. The CDR3 is CASSALMQRNEQFF. DNA of the CDR3: TGTGCCAGCAGCGCCTTGATGCAGCGCAATGAGCAGTTCTTC.

The rearrangement uses TRBV6-8 and TRBJ2-7, with 10 positions matching TRBD2. The CDR3 has 15 residues. Unmatched junction bases numbered 5, after V lost 6 bases and J lost 0 bases. Germline V gene lookup returns CDR1 MNHGY and CDR2 SAAAGT. The CDR3 spells CASRLTSGVSYEQYF. The CDR3 region has the DNA TGTGCCAGCAGACTAACTAGCGGGGTCTCCTACGAGCAGTACTTC.

This clonotype was counted at least ten times. V is TRBV28 and J is TRBJ2-7; no reliable D call. The V and J ends lost 6 bases and 2 bases respectively, with 14 bases between them. The CDR3 loop spans 14 amino acids. CDR1 MDHEN and CDR2 SYDVKM come from the germline V gene. CDR3 sequence (DNA): TGTGCCAGCAGGGATTCGGGCAGTACCTACGAGCAGTACTTC. Translated: CASRDSGSTYEQYF.

This clonotype was counted between two and nine times. This rearrangement joins TRBV5-1 to TRBJ1-4; TRBD1 matches 7 bases. This CDR3 is 17 amino acids long. CDR1 is SGHRS and CDR2 is YFSETQ in the germline V gene. J gave up 7 bases and V 0 bases, and 12 bases lay outside the gene matches. CDR3 in DNA: TGCGCCAGCAGCTTGGCCCGGGGCACAGGGGTCGGTGAAAAACTGTTTTTT. This codes for CASSLARGTGVGEKLFF.

This clonotype has only a few counts. The J gene is TRBJ2-7, the V gene TRBV4-1; 9 nucleotides line up with TRBD1. The germline CDR1 and CDR2 sequences are MGHRA and YSYEKL. V lost 8 bases, J lost 4 bases, and 9 bases stayed unmatched. The CDR3 length is 14 residues. For the CDR3, the DNA is TGCGCCAGCGTACCGGGACAGGGTTTTTACGAGCAGTACTTC. It specifies CASVPGQGFYEQYF.

The sample holds many counts of this clonotype. The chain is built from TRBV7-9 and TRBJ2-3; D is unclear. The germline gives CDR1 SEHNR, CDR2 FQNEAQ (reference sequence). This CDR3 contains 15 residues. The V gene lost 5 bases and the J gene lost 4 bases, with 16 bases spanning the gap. CDR3 loop: CASSNPQNPPDTQYF. CDR3 DNA sequence: TGTGCCAGCAGCAACCCCCAAAACCCACCAGATACGCAGTATTTT.

The sample holds many counts of this clonotype. The chain employs TRBV5-1 and TRBJ2-2, with 8 nucleotides matching TRBD1. This CDR3 spans 16 amino acids. Germline values: CDR1 SGHRS, CDR2 YFSETQ. Trimming removed 0 bases from V and 4 bases from J; junction bases left unmatched: 5. The CDR3 protein is CASSLETGAITGELFF. The DNA of the CDR3 is TGCGCCAGCAGCTTGGAGACAGGGGCAATCACCGGGGAGCTGTTTTTT. The whole variable domain, filled in from reference TRBV5-1 and TRBJ2-2, reads KAGVTQTPRYLIKTRGQQVTLSCSPISGHRSVSWYQQTPGQGLQFLFEYFSETQRNKGNFPGRFSGRQFSNSRSEMNVSTLELGDSALYLCASSLETGAITGELFFGEGSRLTVL.

In this sample, this clonotype turned up many times. The gene calls are TRBV12-3 or TRBV12-4 and TRBJ2-4, with 12 positions matching TRBD2. The CDR3 runs to 15 residues. J was trimmed by 4 bases and V by 5 bases; bases with no gene match: 3. CDR3 region: CASSEGLAGKNIQYF. The DNA of the CDR3 is TGTGCCAGCAGTGAAGGACTAGCGGGGAAAAACATTCAGTACTTC.

The table lists this clonotype with many counts. The chain has TRBV20-1 and TRBJ1-1; D not certain. The CDR3 runs 12 residues. V shed 0 bases and J shed 0 bases, with 2 bases lying between them. Germline V gene sequence: CDR1 DFQATT, CDR2 SNEGSKA (reference sequence). CDR3 residues: CSARELNTEAFF. For the CDR3, the DNA is TGCAGTGCTAGAGAGTTGAACACTGAAGCTTTCTTT.

In this sample, this clonotype turned up many times. This chain joins TRBV6-2 or TRBV6-3 and TRBJ1-6, with D perhaps matching TRBD1 (5 bases). Per germline, CDR1 MNHEY and CDR2 SVGEGT. The CDR3 extends over 15 amino acids. Trimming cost V 0 bases and J 11 bases, with 14 bases left between them. In DNA form, the CDR3 reads TGTGCCAGCAGTTACTCGGGACGGAAGACGGCACCCCTCCACTTT. It is translated as CASSYSGRKTAPLHF.

This clonotype showed up just a few times. The chain recombines TRBV5-5 with TRBJ1-5, with D hard to call. The CDR3 extends over 15 amino acids. The germline CDR1 and CDR2 sequences are SGHKS and YYEKEE (reference sequence). Trimming pared 0 bases from V and 0 bases from J, leaving 7 bases between. CDR3 nucleotide sequence: TGTGCCAGCAGCTTGGTTGGGTATAGCAATCAGCCCCAGCATTTT. The encoded protein is CASSLVGYSNQPQHF.

This clonotype appeared a few times. The rearrangement joins TRBV20-1 to TRBJ2-3; D is unresolved. The V end was cut by 0 bases, the J end by 2 bases, with 15 bases between. The CDR3 loop spans 16 amino acids. Germline V gene data show CDR1 as DFQATT and CDR2 as SNEGSKA (reference sequence). CDR3 residues: CSARDPKRKHTDTQYF. The CDR3 nucleotides read TGCAGTGCTAGAGATCCCAAACGGAAACACACAGATACGCAGTATTTT.

This clonotype was seen ten or more times. The genes are TRBV12-3 or TRBV12-4 and TRBJ1-4; no clear D gene. V lost 4 bases to trimming and J lost 5 bases, with 8 bases between them. The CDR3 has 13 residues. This CDR3 is CASSWYRNEKLFF. The DNA for the CDR3 is TGTGCCAGCAGTTGGTACCGAAATGAAAAACTGTTTTTT.

This clonotype was recorded a few times. This chain connects TRBV6-1 to TRBJ2-1, with 10 bases identical to TRBD2. Germline lookup yields CDR1 MNHNS and CDR2 SASEGT. V lost 5 bases to trimming and J lost 9 bases; unmatched junction nucleotides: 16. There are 17 residues in the CDR3. CDR3 in DNA: TGTGCCAGCAGTAAAACCCTAGCGGGAGCAGGGCTTTTTGAGCAGTTCTTC. It translates to CASSKTLAGAGLFEQFF.

Many counts were recorded for this clonotype. The gene calls are TRBV20-1 and TRBJ1-1; 8 nucleotides align to TRBD1. Losses at the gene ends were 4 bases for V and 7 bases for J; bases not matched to a gene: 8. In germline, CDR1 is DFQATT, CDR2 SNEGSKA (reference sequence). The CDR3 loop spans 13 amino acids. This CDR3 is CSAKGTGRNEAFF. The CDR3 region has the DNA TGCAGTGCTAAAGGGACAGGTAGAAATGAAGCTTTCTTT.

This clonotype was counted many times. The chain joins TRBV6-1 to TRBJ2-5; tentatively, D is TRBD2 (5 bases). Germline loops: CDR1 MNHNS, CDR2 SASEGT. The CDR3 contains 15 residues. V lost 5 bases to trimming and J lost 3 bases, with 16 bases between them. CDR3 amino acids: CASSFAGYGEETQYF. The DNA of the CDR3 is TGTGCCAGCAGTTTCGCGGGTTATGGTGAAGAGACCCAGTACTTC.

The chain has TRBV4-1 and TRBJ1-1; D is unresolved. This CDR3 spans 13 amino acids. V was cut by 0 bases and J by 6 bases, with 8 bases left in between. In germline, CDR1 is MGHRA, CDR2 YSYEKL. CDR3 DNA: TGCGCCAGCAGCCAAGATCTTGGGGCTGAAGCTTTCTTT. Encoded protein: CASSQDLGAEAFF.

At least ten counts were recorded for this clonotype. This rearrangement joins TRBV28 to TRBJ2-3; D uncertain. V was clipped by 7 bases and J by 4 bases, with 27 bases between them. Germline V CDR1 and CDR2: MDHEN, SYDVKM. CDR3 length: 18 amino acids. The CDR3 nucleotides are TGTGCCAGCATACTAACGAGGTCGGTGACCGACATTCCAGATACGCAGTATTTT. Translation gives CASILTRSVTDIPDTQYF.